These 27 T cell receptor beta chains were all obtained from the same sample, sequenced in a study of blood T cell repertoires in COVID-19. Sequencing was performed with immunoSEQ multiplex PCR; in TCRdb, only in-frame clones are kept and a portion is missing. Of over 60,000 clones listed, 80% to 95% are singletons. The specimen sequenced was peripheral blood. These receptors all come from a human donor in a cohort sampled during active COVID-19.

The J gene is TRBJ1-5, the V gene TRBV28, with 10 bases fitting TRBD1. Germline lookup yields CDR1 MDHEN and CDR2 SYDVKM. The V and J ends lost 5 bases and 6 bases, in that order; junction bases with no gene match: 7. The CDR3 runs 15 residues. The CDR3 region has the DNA TGTGCCAGCAGTACCCGACAGGGGGCGGTTCAGCCCCAGCATTTT. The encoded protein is CASSTRQGAVQPQHF.

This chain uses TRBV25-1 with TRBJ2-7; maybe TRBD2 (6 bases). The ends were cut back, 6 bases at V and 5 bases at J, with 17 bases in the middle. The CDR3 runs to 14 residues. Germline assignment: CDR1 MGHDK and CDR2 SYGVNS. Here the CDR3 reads CASRIGEASHEQYF. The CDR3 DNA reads TGTGCCAGCAGGATCGGGGAGGCGTCCCACGAGCAGTACTTC.

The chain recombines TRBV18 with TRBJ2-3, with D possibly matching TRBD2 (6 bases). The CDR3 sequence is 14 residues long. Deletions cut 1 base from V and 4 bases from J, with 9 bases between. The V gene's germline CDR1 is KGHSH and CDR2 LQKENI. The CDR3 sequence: CASSPQTSSDTQYF. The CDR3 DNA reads TGTGCCAGCTCACCACAGACTAGTTCAGATACGCAGTATTTT.

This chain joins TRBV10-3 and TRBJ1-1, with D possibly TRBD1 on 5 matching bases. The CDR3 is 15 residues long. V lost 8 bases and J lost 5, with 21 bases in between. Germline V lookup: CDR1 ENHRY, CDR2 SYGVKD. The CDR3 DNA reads TGTGCCATCTCTACAGTTTCAGGGAAGGGGACTGAAGCTTTCTTT. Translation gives CAISTVSGKGTEAFF.

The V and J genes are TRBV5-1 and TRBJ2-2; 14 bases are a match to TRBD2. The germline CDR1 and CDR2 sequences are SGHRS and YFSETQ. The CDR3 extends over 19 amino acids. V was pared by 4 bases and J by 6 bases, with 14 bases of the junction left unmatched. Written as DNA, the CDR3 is TGCGCCAGCAGCCCGATCGGACTAGCGGGGGGTATAGGCGCCGGGGAGCTGTTTTTT. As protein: CASSPIGLAGGIGAGELFF.

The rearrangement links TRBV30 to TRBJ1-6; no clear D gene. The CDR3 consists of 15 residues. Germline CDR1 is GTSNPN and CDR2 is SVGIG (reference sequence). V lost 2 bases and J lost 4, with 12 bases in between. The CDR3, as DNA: TGTGCCTGGAGTACAGAAACGGGGTATAATTCACCCCTCCACTTT. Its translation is CAWSTETGYNSPLHF.

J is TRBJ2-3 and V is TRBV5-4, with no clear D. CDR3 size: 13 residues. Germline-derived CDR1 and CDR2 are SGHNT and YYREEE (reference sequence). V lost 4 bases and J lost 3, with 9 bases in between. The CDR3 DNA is TGTGCCAGCAGCCTCGTCCAGACAGATACGCAGTATTTT. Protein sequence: CASSLVQTDTQYF.

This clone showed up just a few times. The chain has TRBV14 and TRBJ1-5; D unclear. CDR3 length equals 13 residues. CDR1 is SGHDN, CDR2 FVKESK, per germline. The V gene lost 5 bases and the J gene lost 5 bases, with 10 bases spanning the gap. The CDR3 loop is CASSSGFDQPQHF. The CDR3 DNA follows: TGTGCCAGCAGCTCCGGGTTCGATCAGCCCCAGCATTTT.

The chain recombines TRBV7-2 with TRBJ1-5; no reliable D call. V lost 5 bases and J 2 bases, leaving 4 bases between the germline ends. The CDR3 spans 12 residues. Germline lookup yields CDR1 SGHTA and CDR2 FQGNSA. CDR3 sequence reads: CASSLGNQPQHF. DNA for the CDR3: TGTGCCAGCAGCCTCGGCAATCAGCCCCAGCATTTT.

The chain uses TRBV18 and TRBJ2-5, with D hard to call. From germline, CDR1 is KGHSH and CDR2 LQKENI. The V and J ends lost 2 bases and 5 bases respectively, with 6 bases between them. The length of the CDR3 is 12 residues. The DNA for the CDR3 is TGTGCCAGCTCACCAGGAGCGGAGACCCAGTACTTC. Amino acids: CASSPGAETQYF.

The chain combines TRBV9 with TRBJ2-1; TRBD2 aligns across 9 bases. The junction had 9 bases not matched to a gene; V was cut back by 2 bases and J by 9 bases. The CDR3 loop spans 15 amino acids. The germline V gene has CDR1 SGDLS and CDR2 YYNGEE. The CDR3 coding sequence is TGTGCCAGCAGCGTCGGCGGGGGGGCCCCTCTTGAGCAGTTCTTC. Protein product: CASSVGGGAPLEQFF.

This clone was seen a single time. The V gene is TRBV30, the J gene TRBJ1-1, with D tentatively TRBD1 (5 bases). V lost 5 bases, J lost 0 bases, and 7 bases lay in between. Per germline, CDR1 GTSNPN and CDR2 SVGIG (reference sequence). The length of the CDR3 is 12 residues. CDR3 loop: CAWGTVNTEAFF. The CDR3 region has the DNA TGTGCCTGGGGGACTGTGAACACTGAAGCTTTCTTT.

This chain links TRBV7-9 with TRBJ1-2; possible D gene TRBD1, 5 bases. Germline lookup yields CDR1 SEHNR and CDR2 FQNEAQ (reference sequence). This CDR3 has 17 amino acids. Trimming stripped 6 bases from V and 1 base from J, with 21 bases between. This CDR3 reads CASSTSWPTDSNYGYTF. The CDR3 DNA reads TGTGCCAGCAGTACCTCGTGGCCCACTGACAGTAACTATGGCTACACCTTC.

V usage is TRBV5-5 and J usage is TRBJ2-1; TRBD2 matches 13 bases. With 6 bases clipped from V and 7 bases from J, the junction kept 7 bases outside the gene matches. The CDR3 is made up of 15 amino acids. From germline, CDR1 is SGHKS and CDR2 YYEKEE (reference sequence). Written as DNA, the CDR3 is TGTGCCAGCACCACACTAGCGGGAGGGTGGAATGAGCAGTTCTTC. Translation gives CASTTLAGGWNEQFF.

The DNA of the CDR3 is TGTGCCAGCAGCTTTTCGGCGGGAGGCACAGATACGCAGTATTTT. Amino acids: CASSFSAGGTDTQYF. The chain carries TRBV7-2 and TRBJ2-3; 7 bases fit TRBD2. The CDR3 loop spans 15 amino acids. Looked up from germline, CDR1 is SGHTA and CDR2 is FQGNSA. J lost 1 base, V lost 3 bases, and 4 bases had no gene match.

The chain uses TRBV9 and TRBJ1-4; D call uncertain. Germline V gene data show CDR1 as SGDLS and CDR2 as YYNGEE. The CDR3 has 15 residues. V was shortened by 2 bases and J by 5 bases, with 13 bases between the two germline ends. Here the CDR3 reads CASSVRDNPNEKLFF. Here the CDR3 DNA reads TGTGCCAGCAGCGTGAGAGACAACCCGAATGAAAAACTGTTTTTT.

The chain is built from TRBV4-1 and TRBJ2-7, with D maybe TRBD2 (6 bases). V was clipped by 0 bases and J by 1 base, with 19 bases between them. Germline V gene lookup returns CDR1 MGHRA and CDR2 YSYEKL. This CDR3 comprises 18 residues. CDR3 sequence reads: CASSQDDAGLAGSYEQYF. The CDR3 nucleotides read TGCGCCAGCAGCCAAGATGACGCCGGTTTGGCGGGATCCTACGAGCAGTACTTC.

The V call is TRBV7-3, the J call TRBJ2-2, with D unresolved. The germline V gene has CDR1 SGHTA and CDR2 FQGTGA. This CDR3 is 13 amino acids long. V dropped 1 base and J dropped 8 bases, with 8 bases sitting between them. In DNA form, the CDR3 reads TGTGCCAGCAGCTTAAACCCTAGTGGGGAGCTGTTTTTT. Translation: CASSLNPSGELFF.

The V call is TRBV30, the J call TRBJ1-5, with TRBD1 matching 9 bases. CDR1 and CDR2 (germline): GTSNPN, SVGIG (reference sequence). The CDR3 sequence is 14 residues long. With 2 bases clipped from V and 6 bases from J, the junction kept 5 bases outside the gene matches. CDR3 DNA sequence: TGTGCCTGGAGTTCCGACAGGGGGTTTCAGCCCCAGCATTTT. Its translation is CAWSSDRGFQPQHF. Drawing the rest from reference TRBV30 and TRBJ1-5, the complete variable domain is SQTIHQWPATLVQPVGSPLSLECTVEGTSNPNLYWYRQAAGRGLQLLFYSVGIGQISSEVPQNLSASRPQDRQFILSSKKLLLSDSGFYLCAWSSDRGFQPQHFGDGTRLSIL.

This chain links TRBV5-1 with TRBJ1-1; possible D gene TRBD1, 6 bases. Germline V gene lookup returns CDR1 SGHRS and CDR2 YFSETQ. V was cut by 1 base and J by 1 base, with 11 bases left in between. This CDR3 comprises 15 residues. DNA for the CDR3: TGCGCCAGCAGCTTGTATGGACAGTGGAACACTGAAGCTTTCTTT. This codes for CASSLYGQWNTEAFF.

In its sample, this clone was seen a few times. CDR3 coding DNA: TGTGCCAGCAGCTTGGGGACAGGGGTCCAGCCCCAGCATTTT. Translating it yields CASSLGTGVQPQHF. The genes are TRBV5-6 and TRBJ1-5, with TRBD1 matching 9 bases. Germline trimming cut 0 bases from V and 7 bases from J; bases unmatched to any gene: 2. There are 14 residues in the CDR3. Germline lookup yields CDR1 SGHDT and CDR2 YYEEEE.

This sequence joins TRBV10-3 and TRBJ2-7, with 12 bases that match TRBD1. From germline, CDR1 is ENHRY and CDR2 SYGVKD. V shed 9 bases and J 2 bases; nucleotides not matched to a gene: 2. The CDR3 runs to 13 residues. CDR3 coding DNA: TGTGCCATGGGACAGGGGGCAACCTACGAGCAGTACTTC. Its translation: CAMGQGATYEQYF.

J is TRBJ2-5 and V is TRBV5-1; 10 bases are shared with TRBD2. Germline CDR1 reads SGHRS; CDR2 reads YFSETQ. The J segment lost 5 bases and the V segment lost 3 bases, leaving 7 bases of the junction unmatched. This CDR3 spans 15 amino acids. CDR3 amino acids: CASSYASGSEETQYF. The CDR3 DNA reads TGCGCCAGCAGCTACGCTAGCGGGAGTGAGGAGACCCAGTACTTC.

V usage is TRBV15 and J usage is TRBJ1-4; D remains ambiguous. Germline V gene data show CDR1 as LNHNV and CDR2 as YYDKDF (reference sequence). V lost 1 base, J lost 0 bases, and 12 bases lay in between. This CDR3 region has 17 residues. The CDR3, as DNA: TGTGCCACCAGCAGAGGGCGGCCATTCGCAACTAATGAAAAACTGTTTTTT. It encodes CATSRGRPFATNEKLFF.

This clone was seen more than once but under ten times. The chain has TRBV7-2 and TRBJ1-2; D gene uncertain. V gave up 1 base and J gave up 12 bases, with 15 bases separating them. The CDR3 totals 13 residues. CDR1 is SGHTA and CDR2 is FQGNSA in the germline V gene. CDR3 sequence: CASSLDDFSPHTF. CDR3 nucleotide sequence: TGTGCCAGCAGCTTAGATGACTTTAGCCCCCACACCTTC.

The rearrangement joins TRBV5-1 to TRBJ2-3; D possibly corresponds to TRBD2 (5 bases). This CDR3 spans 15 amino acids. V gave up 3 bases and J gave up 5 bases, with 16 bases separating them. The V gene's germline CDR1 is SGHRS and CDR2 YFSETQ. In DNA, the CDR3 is TGCGCCAGCAGCTCTCAGAGGGCCCTCATAGATACGCAGTATTTT. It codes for CASSSQRALIDTQYF.

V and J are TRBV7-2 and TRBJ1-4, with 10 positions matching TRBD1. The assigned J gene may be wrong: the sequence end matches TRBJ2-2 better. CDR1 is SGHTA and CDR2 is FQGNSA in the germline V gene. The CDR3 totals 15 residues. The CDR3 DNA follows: TGTGCCAGCAGCCCGTACCGGGACAGGGGTCAGGAGCTGTTTTTT. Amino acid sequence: CASSPYRDRGQELFF.